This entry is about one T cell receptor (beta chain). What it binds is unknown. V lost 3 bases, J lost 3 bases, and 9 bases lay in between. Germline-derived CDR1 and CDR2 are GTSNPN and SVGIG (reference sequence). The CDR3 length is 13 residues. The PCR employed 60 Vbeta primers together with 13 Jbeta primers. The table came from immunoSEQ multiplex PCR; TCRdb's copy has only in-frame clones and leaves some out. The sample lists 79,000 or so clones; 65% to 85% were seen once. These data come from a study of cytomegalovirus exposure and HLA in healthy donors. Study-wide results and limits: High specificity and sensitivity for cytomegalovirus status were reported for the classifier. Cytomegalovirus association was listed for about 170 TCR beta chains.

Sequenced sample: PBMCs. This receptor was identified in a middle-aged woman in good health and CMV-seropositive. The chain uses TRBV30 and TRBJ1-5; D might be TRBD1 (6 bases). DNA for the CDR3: TGTGCCTGGAGCCGGGACAACAATCAGCCCCAGCATTTT. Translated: CAWSRDNNQPQHF. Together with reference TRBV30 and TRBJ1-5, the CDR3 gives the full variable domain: SQTIHQWPATLVQPVGSPLSLECTVEGTSNPNLYWYRQAAGRGLQLLFYSVGIGQISSEVPQNLSASRPQDRQFILSSKKLLLSDSGFYLCAWSRDNNQPQHFGDGTRLSIL.